This TCR beta chain was profiled in a study of T cell responses to AZD1222 COVID-19 vaccine. In the case of this clone: Its antigen is as yet unknown.

The V gene lost 5 bases and the J gene lost 5 bases, with 12 bases spanning the gap. Germline CDR1 is ENHRY and CDR2 is SYGVKD. The CDR3 contains 13 residues. The table came from immunoSEQ multiplex PCR; TCRdb's copy has only in-frame clones and leaves some out. The data show roughly 130,000 clones, with over 75% seen just once and 15% to 20% held by the top ten. Points from the study as a whole: Epitopes outside B.1.351 and B.1.1.7 mutated regions reportedly drew nearly half of spike TCRs. Sampled repertoires all dated from after the peak T cell response. Donors, mostly white British, included more females; clonal diversity was possibly underestimated.

J is TRBJ1-2 and V is TRBV10-3; D ambiguous. This receptor was identified in an adult in good health. The specimen comprised peripheral blood, sampled on day 0 of MenACWY control vaccination. This CDR3 is CAISPGDGYGYTF. CDR3 coding DNA: TGTGCCATCAGTCCTGGAGACGGGTATGGCTACACCTTC.